These 3 T cell receptor beta chains share one sample of origin, sequenced in a study of blood T cell repertoires in COVID-19. The method was immunoSEQ multiplex PCR; TCRdb's version includes in-frame clones alone and lacks a portion of them. The sample has about 220,000 clones; approximately 79% are singletons. The sequenced sample was peripheral blood. The source is a human donor in a cohort sampled during active COVID-19.

The chain uses TRBV4-2 and TRBJ1-1; 7 nucleotides agree with TRBD1. The germline CDR1 and CDR2 sequences are LGHNA and YNFKEQ. The V segment lost 3 bases and the J segment 4 bases; nucleotides outside the gene matches: 5. This CDR3 is built from 14 residues. The CDR3 coding sequence is TGTGCCAGCAGCCACCGGGGACAGCTCACTGAAGCTTTCTTT. It is translated as CASSHRGQLTEAFF.

The chain is built from TRBV7-3 and TRBJ1-1; D might be TRBD1 (5 bases). The CDR3 runs to 15 residues. V was cut by 5 bases and J by 6 bases, with 19 bases left in between. In germline, CDR1 is SGHTA, CDR2 FQGTGA. The CDR3 DNA reads TGTGCCAGCAGCGGCGCCGGGACTGTTTTGTCTGAAGCTTTCTTT. It is translated as CASSGAGTVLSEAFF. The variable domain in full, with the rest retrieved from reference TRBV7-3 and TRBJ1-1, is GAGVSQTPSNKVTEKGKYVELRCDPISGHTALYWYRQSLGQGPEFLIYFQGTGAADDSGLPNDRFFAVRPEGSVSTLKIQRTERGDSAVYLCASSGAGTVLSEAFFGQGTRLTVV.

The rearrangement links TRBV3-1 (or the pseudogene TRBV3-2) to TRBJ2-7, with 7 bases fitting TRBD2. With 1 base clipped from V and 5 bases from J, the junction kept 5 bases outside the gene matches. The CDR3 length is 14 residues. From germline, CDR1 is LGHDT and CDR2 YNNKEL (reference sequence). CDR3 sequence (DNA): TGTGCCAGCAGCCAAGGGACTAGGAGTCACGAGCAGTACTTC. As protein: CASSQGTRSHEQYF.